The sequence of this T cell receptor beta chain was determined in a study of human T cells and chemical hapten exposure. This clonotype was counted many times. How the authors handled the data: Across samples, TCR counts had a median of roughly 96,000 and ranged from roughly 23,224 to 690,600. In TCRdb, the RACE reads were re-called with MiXCR into one record per CDR3 protein. The V and J calls and clone size come from TCRdb's table, not from the authors' own analysis. The table shows roughly 38,000 distinct CDR3 sequences, with 4% occurring only once. The time point was: patch test 1, 2 weeks after DPC sensitization. This sample's treatment: therapeutic diphenylcyclopropenone sensitization with weekly scalp DPC. Unfractionated whole blood yielded total RNA. Per the germline V gene, CDR1 is MNHEY and CDR2 is SMNVEV (reference sequence). Trimming at V came to 5 bases and at J to 7 bases, leaving 6 bases not matched to a gene. CDR3 size: 14 residues.

The sequencing here drew on whole blood, taken in connection with sensitization to the hapten diphenylcyclopropenone (DPC). The gene calls are TRBV27 and TRBJ1-4; 8 nucleotides agree with TRBD1. This sequence originates from a man aged 50 to 59 with alopecia areata. Some clones in this sample may be carry-over from other donors' samples. In nucleotides, the CDR3 is TGTGCCAGCAGTCAGCAGGGGGCGAGTGAAAAACTGTTTTTT. It specifies CASSQQGASEKLFF.